This T cell receptor beta chain was identified during a study of T cell responses to AZD1222 COVID-19 vaccine. CDR1 is SGDLS, CDR2 YYNGEE, per germline. The CDR3 contains 13 residues. V was cut by 0 bases and J by 7 bases, with 7 bases left in between. Study-level points and caveats: Repertoire sampling happened only post peak T cell response. Receipt of two AZD1222 doses was followed by a rise in Spike-specific TCR breadth and depth.

Remarks on this clone: Its antigen is unknown.

Here immunoSEQ multiplex PCR was the method, and the copy in TCRdb shows in-frame clones only, minus some. The sample records 120,000 or so clones, more than 75% being singletons. The sequence was collected from an adult in good health. This material consisted of peripheral blood, taken on day 0 of AZD1222 vaccination. The chain recombines TRBV9 with TRBJ2-2; possibly TRBD2 for D (5 bases). The CDR3 nucleotides are TGTGCCAGCAGCGTAGGAGGGAGCGGGGAGCTGTTTTTT. Translated: CASSVGGSGELFF.